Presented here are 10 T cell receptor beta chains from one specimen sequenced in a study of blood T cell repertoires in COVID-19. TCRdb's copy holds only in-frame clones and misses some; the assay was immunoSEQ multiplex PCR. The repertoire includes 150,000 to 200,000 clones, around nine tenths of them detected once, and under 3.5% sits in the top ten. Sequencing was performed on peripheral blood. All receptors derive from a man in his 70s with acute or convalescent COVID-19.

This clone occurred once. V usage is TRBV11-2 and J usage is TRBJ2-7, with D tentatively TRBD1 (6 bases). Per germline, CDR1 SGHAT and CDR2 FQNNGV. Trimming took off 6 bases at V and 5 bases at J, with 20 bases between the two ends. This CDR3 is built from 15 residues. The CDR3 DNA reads TGTGCCAGCAGTGAGGGGGAGACGGCCTCGCACGAGCAGTACTTC. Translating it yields CASSEGETASHEQYF.

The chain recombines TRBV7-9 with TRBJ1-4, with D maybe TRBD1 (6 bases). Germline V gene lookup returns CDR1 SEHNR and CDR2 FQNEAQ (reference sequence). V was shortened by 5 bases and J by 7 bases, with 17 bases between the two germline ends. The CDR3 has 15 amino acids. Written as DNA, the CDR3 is TGTGCCAGCAGCCGCGAAGGGGGGGTCGGTGAAAAACTGTTTTTT. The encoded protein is CASSREGGVGEKLFF.

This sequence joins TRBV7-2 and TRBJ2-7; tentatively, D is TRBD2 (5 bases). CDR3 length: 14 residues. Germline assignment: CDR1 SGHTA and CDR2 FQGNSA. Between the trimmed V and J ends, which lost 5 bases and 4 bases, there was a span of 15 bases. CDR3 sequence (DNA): TGTGCCAGCAGCGCCCAGAGCGGCCCGTACGAGCAGTACTTC. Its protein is CASSAQSGPYEQYF.

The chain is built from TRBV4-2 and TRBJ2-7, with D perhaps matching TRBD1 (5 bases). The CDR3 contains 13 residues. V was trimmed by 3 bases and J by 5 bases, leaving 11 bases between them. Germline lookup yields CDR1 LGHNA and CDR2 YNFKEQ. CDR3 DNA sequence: TGTGCCAGCAGCCAGCAGGGATACAACGAGCAGTACTTC. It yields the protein CASSQQGYNEQYF.

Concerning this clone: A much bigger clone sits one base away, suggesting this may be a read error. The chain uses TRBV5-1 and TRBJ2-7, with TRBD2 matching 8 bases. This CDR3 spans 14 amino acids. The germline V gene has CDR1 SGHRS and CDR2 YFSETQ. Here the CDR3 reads CARSRGGRAYEQYF. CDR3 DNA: TGCGCCCGCAGCCGGGGGGGGCGGGCCTACGAGCAGTACTTC.

The CDR3 DNA reads TGCACCAGCAGCCAAGATCGGAGTGGCCCCAGGGGAGCCTACAATGAGCAGTTCTTC. Translation gives CTSSQDRSGPRGAYNEQFF. The V and J genes are TRBV1 and TRBJ2-1; no DNA check was done on the table's D call, TRBD1. TRBV1 is designated a pseudogene. The CDR3 is made up of 19 amino acids.

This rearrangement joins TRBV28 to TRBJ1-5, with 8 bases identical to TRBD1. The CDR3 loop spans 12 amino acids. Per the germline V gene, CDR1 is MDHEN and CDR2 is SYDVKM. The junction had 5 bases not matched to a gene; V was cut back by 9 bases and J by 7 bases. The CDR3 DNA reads TGTGCCAGTACGGACAGGGCCCAGCCCCAGCATTTT. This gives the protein CASTDRAQPQHF. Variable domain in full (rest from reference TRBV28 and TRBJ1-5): DVKVTQSSRYLVKRTGEKVFLECVQDMDHENMFWYRQDPGLGLRLIYFSYDVKMKEKGDIPEGYSVSREKKERFSLILESASTNQTSMYLCASTDRAQPQHFGDGTRLSIL.

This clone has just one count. CDR3 nucleotide sequence: TGTGCCAGCAGCTTGCTCGGCAGGGTGCAAGAGACCCAGTACTTC. It encodes CASSLLGRVQETQYF. The chain combines TRBV5-4 with TRBJ2-5, with a tentative D call TRBD1 (5 bases). The CDR3 covers 15 residues. V was trimmed by 1 base and J by 2 bases, leaving 12 bases between them. Germline CDR1 reads SGHNT; CDR2 reads YYREEE (reference sequence).

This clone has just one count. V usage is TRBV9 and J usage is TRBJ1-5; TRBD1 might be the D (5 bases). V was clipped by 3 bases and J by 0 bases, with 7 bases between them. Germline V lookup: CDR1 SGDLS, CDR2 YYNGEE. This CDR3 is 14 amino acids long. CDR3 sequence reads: CASSGTNSNQPQHF. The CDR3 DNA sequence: TGTGCCAGCAGCGGGACAAATAGCAATCAGCCCCAGCATTTT.

The DNA of the CDR3 is TGTGCCAGTAGTACCTCCCGGGACTTTTACAATGAGCAGTTCTTC. Translating gives CASSTSRDFYNEQFF. This chain links TRBV19 with TRBJ2-1, with D possibly matching TRBD2 (6 bases). CDR3 length: 15 amino acids. V was cut by 4 bases and J by 4 bases, with 14 bases left in between. Per germline, CDR1 LNHDA and CDR2 SQIVND (reference sequence).